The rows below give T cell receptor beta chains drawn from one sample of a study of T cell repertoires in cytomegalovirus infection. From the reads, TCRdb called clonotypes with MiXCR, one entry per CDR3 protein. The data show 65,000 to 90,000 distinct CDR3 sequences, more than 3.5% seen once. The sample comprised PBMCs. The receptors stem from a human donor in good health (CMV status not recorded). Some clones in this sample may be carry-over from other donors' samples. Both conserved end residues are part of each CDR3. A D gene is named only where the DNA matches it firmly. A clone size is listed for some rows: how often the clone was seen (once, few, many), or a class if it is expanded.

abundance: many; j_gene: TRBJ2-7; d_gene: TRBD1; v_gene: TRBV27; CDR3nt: TGTGCCAGCACCGGACCCGGGACAGGGGGCAGTAACTACGAGCAGTACTTC; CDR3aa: CASTGPGTGGSNYEQYF
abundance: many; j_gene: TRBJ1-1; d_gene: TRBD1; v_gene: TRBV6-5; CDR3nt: TGTGCCAGCAGTACCGCAATGGGGCAGGGGGGGACTGAAGCTTTCTTT; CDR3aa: CASSTAMGQGGTEAFF
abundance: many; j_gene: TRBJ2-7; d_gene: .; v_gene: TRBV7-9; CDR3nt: TGTGCCAGCAGCTCCAACAGGGTGACCTCTCTCGAGCAGTACTTC; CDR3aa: CASSSNRVTSLEQYF
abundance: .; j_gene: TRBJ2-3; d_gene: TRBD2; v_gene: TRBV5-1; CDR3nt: TGCGCCAGCAGCTCCGGGACTAGCGGGGGGCGGGGTGCAGATACGCAGTATTTT; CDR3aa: CASSSGTSGGRGADTQYF
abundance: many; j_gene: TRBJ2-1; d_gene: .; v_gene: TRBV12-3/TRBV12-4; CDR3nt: TGTGCCAGCAGTTTATTATCCAATGAGCAGTTCTTC; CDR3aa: CASSLLSNEQFF
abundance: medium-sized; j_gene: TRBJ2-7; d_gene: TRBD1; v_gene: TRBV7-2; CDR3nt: TGTGCCAGCAGCTTCCGACAGGGGACCGCCTACGAGCAGTACTTC; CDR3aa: CASSFRQGTAYEQYF
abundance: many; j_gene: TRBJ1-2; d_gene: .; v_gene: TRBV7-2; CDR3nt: TGTGCCAGCAGCTTAGTGCCGGAGAACTATGGCTACACCTTC; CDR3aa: CASSLVPENYGYTF
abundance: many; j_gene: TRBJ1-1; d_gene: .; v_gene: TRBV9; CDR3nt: TGTGCCAGCAGCGTAGAGAGTGAACGGACCGAAGCTTTCTTT; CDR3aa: CASSVESERTEAFF
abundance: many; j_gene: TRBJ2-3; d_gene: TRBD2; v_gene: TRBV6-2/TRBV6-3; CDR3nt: TGTGCCAGCAGTCGTAGCGGGGGGCCTAGCACAGATACGCAGTATTTT; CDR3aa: CASSRSGGPSTDTQYF
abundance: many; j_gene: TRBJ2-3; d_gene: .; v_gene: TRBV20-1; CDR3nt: TGCAGTGCAGGGTGGGACGCAGATACGCAGTATTTT; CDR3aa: CSAGWDADTQYF
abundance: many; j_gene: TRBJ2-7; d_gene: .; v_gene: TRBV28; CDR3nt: TGTGCCAGCACTCTTTGGGGTCGGTCCTACGAGCAGTACTTC; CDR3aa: CASTLWGRSYEQYF
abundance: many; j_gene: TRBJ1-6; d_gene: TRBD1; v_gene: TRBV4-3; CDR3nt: TGCGCCAGCAGCGCCGGGACAGGGGAATCACCCCTCCACTTT; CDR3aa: CASSAGTGESPLHF
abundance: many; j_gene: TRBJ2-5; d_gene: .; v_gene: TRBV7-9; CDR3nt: TGTGCCAGCAGCTTAGGTCGACCCTTAGAGACCCAGTACTTC; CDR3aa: CASSLGRPLETQYF
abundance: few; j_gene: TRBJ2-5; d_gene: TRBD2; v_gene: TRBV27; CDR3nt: TGTGCCAGCGGTCCTAGCGGGGGGCGGGAGACCCAGTACTTC; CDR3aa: CASGPSGGRETQYF
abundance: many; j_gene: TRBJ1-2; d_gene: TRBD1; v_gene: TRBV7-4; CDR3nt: TGTGCCAGCAGCTACCCCGGGACAGGACACTATGGCTACACCTTC; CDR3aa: CASSYPGTGHYGYTF
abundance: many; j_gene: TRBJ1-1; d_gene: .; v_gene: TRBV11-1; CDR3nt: TGTGCCAGCAGCTTAAATTCGCTGACTGAAGCTTTCTTT; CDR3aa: CASSLNSLTEAFF
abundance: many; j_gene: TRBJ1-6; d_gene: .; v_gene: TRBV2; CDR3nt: TGTGCCAGTCTTTCAGGGACTAGTTCACCCCTCCACTTT; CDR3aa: CASLSGTSSPLHF
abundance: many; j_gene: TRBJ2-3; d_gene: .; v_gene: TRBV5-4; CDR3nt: TGTGCCAGCAGTGCTGCGGATACGCAGTATTTT; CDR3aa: CASSAADTQYF
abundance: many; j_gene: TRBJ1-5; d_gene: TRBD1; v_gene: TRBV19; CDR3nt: TGTGCCAGTAGTGCTAAACCGGGACAGAGCAATCAGCCCCAGCATTTT; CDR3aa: CASSAKPGQSNQPQHF
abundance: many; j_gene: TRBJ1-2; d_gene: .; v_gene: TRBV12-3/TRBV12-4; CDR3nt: TGTGCCAGCAGTTTAGGTTATGGCTACACCTTC; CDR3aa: CASSLGYGYTF
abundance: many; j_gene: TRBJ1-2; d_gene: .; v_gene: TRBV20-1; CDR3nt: TGCAGTGCTCCTCGACAGGTCCGAGACCGTAAAGGCTACACCTTC; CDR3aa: CSAPRQVRDRKGYTF
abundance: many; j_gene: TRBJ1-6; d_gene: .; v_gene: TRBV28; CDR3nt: TGTGCCAGCAGTTTTTGGACGGCTCTTGGGTATAATTCACCCCTCCACTTT; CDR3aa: CASSFWTALGYNSPLHF
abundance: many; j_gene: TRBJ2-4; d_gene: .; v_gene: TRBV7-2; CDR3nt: TGTGCCACCCAACCCTCGGGGGTCTTAGCCAAAAACATTCAGTACTTC; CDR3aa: CATQPSGVLAKNIQYF
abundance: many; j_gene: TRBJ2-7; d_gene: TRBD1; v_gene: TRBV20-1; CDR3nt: TGCAGTGGGGACAGGGCTTCCTACGAGCAGTACTTC; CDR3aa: CSGDRASYEQYF
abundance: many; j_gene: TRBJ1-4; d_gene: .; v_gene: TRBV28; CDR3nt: TGTGCCAGCAGTGCCCAGGGTCGGTCTGAAAAACTGTTTTTT; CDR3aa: CASSAQGRSEKLFF
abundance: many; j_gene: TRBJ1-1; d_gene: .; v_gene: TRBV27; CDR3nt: TGTGCCAGCAGTGGTTTAAGTAAGGGGGTTGAAGCTTTCTTT; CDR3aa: CASSGLSKGVEAFF
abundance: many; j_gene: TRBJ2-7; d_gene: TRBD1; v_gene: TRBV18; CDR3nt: TGTGCCAGCTCACCAACAGGGGGAACCTACGAGCAGTACTTC; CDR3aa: CASSPTGGTYEQYF
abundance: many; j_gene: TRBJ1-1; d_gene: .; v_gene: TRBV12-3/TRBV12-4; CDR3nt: TGTGCCAGCAGTTTGGTGGGCCCTCACACTGAAGCTTTCTTT; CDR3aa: CASSLVGPHTEAFF
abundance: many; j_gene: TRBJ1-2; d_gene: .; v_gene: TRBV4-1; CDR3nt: TGCGCCAGCAGCCCCCCGCCGAGACAGGAGAACTATGGCTACACCTTC; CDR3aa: CASSPPPRQENYGYTF
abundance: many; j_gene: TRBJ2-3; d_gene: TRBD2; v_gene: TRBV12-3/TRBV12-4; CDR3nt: TGTGCCAGCAGCCTAGCGGGGAGTAGCACAGATACGCAGTATTTT; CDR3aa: CASSLAGSSTDTQYF
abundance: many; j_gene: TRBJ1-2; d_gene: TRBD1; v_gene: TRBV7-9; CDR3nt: TGTGCCAGCAGCTTATTCAGGGGACAGGGACCCACTAACTATGGCTACACCTTC; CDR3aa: CASSLFRGQGPTNYGYTF
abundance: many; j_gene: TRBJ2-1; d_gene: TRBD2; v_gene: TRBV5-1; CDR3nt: TGCGCCAGCAGTAGACTAGCGGGGAATGAGCAGTTCTTC; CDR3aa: CASSRLAGNEQFF
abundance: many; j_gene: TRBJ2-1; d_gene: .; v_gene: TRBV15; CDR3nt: TGTGCCACCCGCTCCGGCGATACTTGGCACAATGAGCAGTTCTTC; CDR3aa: CATRSGDTWHNEQFF
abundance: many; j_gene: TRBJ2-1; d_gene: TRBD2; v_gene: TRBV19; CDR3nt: TGTGCCAGTAGTATTGGACTAGCGGGGAGAGTTGAGCAGTTCTTC; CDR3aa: CASSIGLAGRVEQFF
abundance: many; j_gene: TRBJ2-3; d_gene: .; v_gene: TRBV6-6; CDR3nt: TGTGCCAGCAGTTACACAGAATGGGGAGATACGCAGTATTTT; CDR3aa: CASSYTEWGDTQYF
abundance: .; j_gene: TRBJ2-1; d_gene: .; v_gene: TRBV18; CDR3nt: TGTGCCAGCTCAGAGACGGACGAGCAGTTCTTC; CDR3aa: CASSETDEQFF
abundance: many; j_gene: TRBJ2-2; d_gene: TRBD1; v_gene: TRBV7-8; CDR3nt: TGTGCCAGCAGCCGGGACAGGGGTAACACCGGGGAGCTGTTTTTT; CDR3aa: CASSRDRGNTGELFF
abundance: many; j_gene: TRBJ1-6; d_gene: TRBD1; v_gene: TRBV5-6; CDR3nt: TGTGCCAGCAGCTTGGGGACAGGGAGCGCCTCTAATTCACCCCTCCACTTT; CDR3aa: CASSLGTGSASNSPLHF
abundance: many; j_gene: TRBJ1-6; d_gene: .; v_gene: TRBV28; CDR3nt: TGTGCCAGCAGTGGACGCGTAGGTTTTAATTCACCCCTCCACTTT; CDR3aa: CASSGRVGFNSPLHF
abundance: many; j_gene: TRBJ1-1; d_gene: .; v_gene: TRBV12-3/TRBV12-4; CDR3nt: TGTGCCAGCTACCGAAGCGATCTTAACACTGAAGCTTTCTTT; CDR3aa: CASYRSDLNTEAFF
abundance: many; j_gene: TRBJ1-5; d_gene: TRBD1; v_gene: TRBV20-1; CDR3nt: TGCAGTGCCCCAAATTCCGAGGGACAGGGCCGTCAGCCCCAGCATTTT; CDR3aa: CSAPNSEGQGRQPQHF
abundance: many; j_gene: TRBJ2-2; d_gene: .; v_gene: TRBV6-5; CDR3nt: TGTGCCAGCAGCTTACTTGCAGAAGGGGTCGGGGAGCTGTTTTTT; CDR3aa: CASSLLAEGVGELFF
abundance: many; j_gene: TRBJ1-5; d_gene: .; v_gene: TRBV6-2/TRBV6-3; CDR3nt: TGTGCCAGCAGCAACGGTGGGGTGGGTCAGCCCCAGCATTTT; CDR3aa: CASSNGGVGQPQHF
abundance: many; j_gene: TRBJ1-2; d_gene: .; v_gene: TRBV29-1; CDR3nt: TGCAGCGTTGAAGGTCGCGGCCTTAACTATGGCTACACCTTC; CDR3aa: CSVEGRGLNYGYTF
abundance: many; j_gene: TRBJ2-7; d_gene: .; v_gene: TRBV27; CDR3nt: TGTGCCAGCAGTTTAGGGAGGAATGTCGGCCTCGAGCAGTACTTC; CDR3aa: CASSLGRNVGLEQYF
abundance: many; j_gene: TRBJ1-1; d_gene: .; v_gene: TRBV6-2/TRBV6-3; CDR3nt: TGTGCCAGCAGCCAAGTCAACACTGAAGCTTTCTTT; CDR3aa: CASSQVNTEAFF
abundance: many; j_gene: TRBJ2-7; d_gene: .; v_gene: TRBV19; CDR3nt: TGTGCCAGTAGTATAGATCCAGGAAACCGGGACGAGCAGTACTTC; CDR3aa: CASSIDPGNRDEQYF
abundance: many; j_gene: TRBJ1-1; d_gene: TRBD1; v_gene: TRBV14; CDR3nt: TGTGCCAGCAGCCAGAGGACAGGGCACGGGACTGAAGCTTTCTTT; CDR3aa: CASSQRTGHGTEAFF
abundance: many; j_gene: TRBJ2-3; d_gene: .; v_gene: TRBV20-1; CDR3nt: TGCAGTGCTAGCTTCCGATCCGAAGATACGCAGTATTTT; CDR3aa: CSASFRSEDTQYF